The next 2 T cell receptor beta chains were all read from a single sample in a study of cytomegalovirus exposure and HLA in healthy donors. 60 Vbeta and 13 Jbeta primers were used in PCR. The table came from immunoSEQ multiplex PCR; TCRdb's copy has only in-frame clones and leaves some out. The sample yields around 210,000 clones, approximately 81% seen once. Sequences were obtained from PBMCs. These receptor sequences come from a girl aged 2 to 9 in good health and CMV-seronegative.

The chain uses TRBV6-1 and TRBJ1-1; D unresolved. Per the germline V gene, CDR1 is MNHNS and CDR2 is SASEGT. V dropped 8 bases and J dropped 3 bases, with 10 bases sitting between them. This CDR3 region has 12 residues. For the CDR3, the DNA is TGTGCCAGCGCCCTAGGCTACACTGAAGCTTTCTTT. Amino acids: CASALGYTEAFF.

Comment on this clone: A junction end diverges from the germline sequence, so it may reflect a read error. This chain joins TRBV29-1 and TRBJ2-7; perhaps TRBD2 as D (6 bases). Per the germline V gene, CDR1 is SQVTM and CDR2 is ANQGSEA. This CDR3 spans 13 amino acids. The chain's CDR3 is CSVKPREPYAQYF. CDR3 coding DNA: TGCAGCGTAAAACCCCGGGAGCCCTACGCGCAGTACTTC.